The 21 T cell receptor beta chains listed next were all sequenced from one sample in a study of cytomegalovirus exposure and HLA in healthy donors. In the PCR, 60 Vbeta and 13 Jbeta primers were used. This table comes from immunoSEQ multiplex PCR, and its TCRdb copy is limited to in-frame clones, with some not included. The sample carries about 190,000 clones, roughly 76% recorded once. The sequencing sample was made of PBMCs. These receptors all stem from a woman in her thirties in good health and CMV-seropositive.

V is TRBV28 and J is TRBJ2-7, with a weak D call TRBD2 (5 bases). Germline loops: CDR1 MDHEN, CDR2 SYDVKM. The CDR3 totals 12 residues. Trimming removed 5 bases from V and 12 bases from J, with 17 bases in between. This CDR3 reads CASSALVSAGYF. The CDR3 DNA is TGTGCCAGCAGTGCCCTTGTGAGCGCGGGGTACTTC.

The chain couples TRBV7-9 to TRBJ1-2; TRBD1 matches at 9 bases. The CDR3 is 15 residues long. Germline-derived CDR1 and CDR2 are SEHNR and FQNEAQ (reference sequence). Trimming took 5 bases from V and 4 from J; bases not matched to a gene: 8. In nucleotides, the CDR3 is TGTGCCAGCAGCCCGGGACAGGGTTTAATCTATGGCTACACCTTC. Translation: CASSPGQGLIYGYTF.

CDR3 protein: CASSGDRRNGYTF. The CDR3 DNA sequence: TGTGCCAGCAGCGGAGACCGCCGGAATGGCTACACCTTC. V gene TRBV7-2 combines with J gene TRBJ1-2; unclear D gene. Germline lookup yields CDR1 SGHTA and CDR2 FQGNSA. This CDR3 comprises 13 residues. Between the trimmed V and J ends, which lost 5 bases and 6 bases, there was a span of 13 bases.

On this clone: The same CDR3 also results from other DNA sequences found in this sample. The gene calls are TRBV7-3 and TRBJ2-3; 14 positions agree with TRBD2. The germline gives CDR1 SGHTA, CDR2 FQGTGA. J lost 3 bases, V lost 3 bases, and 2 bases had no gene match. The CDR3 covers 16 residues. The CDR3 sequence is CASSLGLAGVTDTQYF. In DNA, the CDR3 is TGTGCCAGCAGCTTGGGACTAGCGGGAGTAACAGATACGCAGTATTTT. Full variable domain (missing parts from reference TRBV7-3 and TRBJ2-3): GAGVSQTPSNKVTEKGKYVELRCDPISGHTALYWYRQSLGQGPEFLIYFQGTGAADDSGLPNDRFFAVRPEGSVSTLKIQRTERGDSAVYLCASSLGLAGVTDTQYFGPGTRLTVL.

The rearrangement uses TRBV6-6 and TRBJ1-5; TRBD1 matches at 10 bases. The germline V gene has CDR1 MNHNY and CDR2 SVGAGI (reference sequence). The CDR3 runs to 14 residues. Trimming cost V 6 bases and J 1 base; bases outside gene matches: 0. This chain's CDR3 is CASRGQGSNQPQHF. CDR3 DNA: TGTGCCAGCAGGGGACAGGGGAGCAATCAGCCCCAGCATTTT.

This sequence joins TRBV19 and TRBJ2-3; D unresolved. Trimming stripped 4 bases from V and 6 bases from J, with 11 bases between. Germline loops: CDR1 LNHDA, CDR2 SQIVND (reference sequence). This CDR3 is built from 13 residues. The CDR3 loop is CASSRTPRDTQYF. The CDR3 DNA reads TGTGCCAGTAGTAGAACTCCGAGGGATACGCAGTATTTT.

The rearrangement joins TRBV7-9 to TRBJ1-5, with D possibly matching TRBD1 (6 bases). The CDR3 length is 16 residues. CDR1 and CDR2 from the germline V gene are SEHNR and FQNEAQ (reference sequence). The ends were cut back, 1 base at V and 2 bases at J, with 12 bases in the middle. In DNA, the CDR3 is TGTGCCAGCAGCTTAGGCAGGGGTTCAGGCAATCAGCCCCAGCATTTT. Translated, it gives CASSLGRGSGNQPQHF. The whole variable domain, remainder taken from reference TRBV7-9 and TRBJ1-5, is DTGVSQNPRHKITKRGQNVTFRCDPISEHNRLYWYRQTLGQGPEFLTYFQNEAQLEKSRLLSDRFSAERPKGSFSTLEIQRTEQGDSAMYLCASSLGRGSGNQPQHFGDGTRLSIL.

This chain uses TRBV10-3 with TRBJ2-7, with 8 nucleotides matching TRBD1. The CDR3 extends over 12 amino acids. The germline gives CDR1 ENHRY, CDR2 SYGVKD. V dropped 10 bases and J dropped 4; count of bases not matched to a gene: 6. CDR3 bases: TGTGCCACGACGGACAGGGCTTACGAGCAGTACTTC. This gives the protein CATTDRAYEQYF.

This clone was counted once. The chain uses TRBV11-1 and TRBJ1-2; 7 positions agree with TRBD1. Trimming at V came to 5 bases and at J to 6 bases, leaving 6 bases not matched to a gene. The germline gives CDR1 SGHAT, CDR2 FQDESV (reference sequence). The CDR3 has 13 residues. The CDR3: CASSPTGANGYTF. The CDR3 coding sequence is TGTGCCAGCAGCCCCACAGGGGCAAATGGCTACACCTTC.

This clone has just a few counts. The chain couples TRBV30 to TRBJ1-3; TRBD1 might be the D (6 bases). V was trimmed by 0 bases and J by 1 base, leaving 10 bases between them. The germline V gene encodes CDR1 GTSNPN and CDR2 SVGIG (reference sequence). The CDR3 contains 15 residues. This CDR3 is CAWSVQGLSGNTIYF. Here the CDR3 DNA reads TGTGCCTGGAGTGTACAGGGCCTATCTGGAAACACCATATATTTT.

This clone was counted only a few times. The CDR3: CASSLSNPGLAGEQYF. The CDR3 bases are TGTGCCAGCAGTTTATCCAACCCGGGACTAGCCGGCGAGCAGTACTTC. The rearrangement uses TRBV6-5 and TRBJ2-7, with 9 bases lining up with TRBD2. V trimming: 4 bases; J trimming: 6 bases; junction bases outside the gene matches: 13. This CDR3 is 16 amino acids long. Looked up from germline, CDR1 is MNHEY and CDR2 is SVGAGI.

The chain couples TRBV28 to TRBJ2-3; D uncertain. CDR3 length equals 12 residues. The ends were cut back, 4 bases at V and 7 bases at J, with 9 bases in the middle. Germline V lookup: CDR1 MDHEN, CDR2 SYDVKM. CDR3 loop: CASSSYTYTQYF. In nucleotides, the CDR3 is TGTGCCAGCAGTTCTTACACGTATACGCAGTATTTT.

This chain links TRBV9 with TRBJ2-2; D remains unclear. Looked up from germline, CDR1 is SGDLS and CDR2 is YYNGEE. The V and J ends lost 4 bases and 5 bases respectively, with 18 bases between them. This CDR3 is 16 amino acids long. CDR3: CASSSPRQGGTGELFF. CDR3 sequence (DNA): TGTGCCAGCAGCTCACCACGACAAGGTGGGACCGGGGAGCTGTTTTTT.

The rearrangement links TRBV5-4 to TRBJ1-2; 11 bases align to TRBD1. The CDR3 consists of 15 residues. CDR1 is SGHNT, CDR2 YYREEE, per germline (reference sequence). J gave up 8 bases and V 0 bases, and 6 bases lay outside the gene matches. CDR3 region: CASSLGGQGARGYTF. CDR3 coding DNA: TGTGCCAGCAGCTTGGGTGGACAGGGGGCGCGAGGCTACACCTTC.

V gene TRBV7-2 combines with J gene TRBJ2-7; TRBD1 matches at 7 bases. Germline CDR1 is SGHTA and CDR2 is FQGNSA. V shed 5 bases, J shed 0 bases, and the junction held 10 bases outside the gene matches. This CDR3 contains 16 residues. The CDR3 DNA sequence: TGTGCCAGCAGCAAAGGTCGGACAGGAAGCTCCTACGAGCAGTACTTC. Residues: CASSKGRTGSSYEQYF.

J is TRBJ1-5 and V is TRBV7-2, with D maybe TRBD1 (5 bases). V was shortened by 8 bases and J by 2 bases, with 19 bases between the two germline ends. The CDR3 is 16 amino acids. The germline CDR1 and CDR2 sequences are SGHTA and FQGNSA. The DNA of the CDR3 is TGTGCCAGCTCTAGGGGCCCCGGGGAGGGCAATCAGCCCCAGCATTTT. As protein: CASSRGPGEGNQPQHF.

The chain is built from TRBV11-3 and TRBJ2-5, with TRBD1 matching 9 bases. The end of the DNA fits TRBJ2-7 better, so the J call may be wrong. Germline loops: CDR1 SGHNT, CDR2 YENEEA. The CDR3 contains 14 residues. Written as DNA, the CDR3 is TGTGCCAGCAGCCCCCCGGGACAGGGCTACGAGCAGTACTTC. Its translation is CASSPPGQGYEQYF.

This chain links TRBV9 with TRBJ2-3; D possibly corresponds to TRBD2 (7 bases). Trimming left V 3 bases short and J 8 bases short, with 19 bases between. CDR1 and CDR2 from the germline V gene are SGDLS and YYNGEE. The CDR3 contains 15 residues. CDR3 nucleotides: TGTGCCAGCAGCGGGGGGGGGCCAAGCATTTTTACGCAGTATTTT. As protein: CASSGGGPSIFTQYF.

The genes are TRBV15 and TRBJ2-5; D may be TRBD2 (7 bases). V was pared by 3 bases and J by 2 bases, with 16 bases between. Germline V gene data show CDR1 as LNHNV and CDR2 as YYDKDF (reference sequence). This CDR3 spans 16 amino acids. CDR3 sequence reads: CATSRGGAGKQETQYF. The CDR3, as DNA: TGTGCCACCAGCAGGGGGGGGGCAGGGAAGCAAGAGACCCAGTACTTC.

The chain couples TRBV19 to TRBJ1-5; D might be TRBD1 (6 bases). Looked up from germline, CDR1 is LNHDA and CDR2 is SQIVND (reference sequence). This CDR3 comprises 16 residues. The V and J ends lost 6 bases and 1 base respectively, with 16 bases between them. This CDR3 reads CASRTSGVTSNQPQHF. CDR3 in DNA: TGTGCCAGTAGGACCTCAGGGGTTACGAGCAATCAGCCCCAGCATTTT.

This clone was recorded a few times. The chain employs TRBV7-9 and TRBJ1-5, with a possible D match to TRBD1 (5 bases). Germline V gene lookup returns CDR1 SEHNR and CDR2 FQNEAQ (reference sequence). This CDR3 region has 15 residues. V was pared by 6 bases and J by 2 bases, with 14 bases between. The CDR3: CASSPTGGGNQPQHF. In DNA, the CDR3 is TGTGCCAGCAGTCCAACCGGGGGAGGCAATCAGCCCCAGCATTTT.